This TCR beta chain originates from a study of technical replicates of blood from a handful of donors. V was clipped by 0 bases and J by 2 bases, with 4 bases between them. CDR1 and CDR2 (germline): SGHAT, FQNNGV. This CDR3 has 13 residues. Sequenced by immunoSEQ multiplex PCR; TCRdb stores in-frame clones only, minus some. The sample holds tens of thousands of clones, roughly 90% seen once. The specimen sequenced was T cells isolated from PBMCs. The receptor was isolated from a human donor in good health. This chain connects TRBV11-2 to TRBJ1-1; D call uncertain. The chain's CDR3 is CASSLEGNTEAFF. The CDR3, as DNA: TGTGCCAGCAGCTTAGAGGGCAACACTGAAGCTTTCTTT.